This T cell receptor (beta chain) was documented in a study of blood T cell repertoires in COVID-19. Study as a whole: The samples span acute and convalescent COVID-19 from the United States, Italy and Spain. PBMCs, B-cell-depleted T cells, or T cells provided the cDNA or gDNA that made up the material.

Original processing methods: Nucleated cell number was recorded as an estimate derived from reference gene primer amplification. Only in-frame clones appear in the TCRdb table, and some are missing; sequencing was by immunoSEQ multiplex PCR. The V and J calls and the clone size are those of that table, but D and trimming were determined from the DNA. The sample has about 70,000 clones, approximately 83% seen once. Seattle researchers signed up patients amid active infection and tracked them longitudinally. Germline V gene data show CDR1 as MNHEY and CDR2 as SVGAGI. V was pared by 0 bases and J by 13 bases, with 13 bases between. The CDR3 has 13 amino acids.

What was sequenced was peripheral blood. This receptor was taken from a man under 40 with COVID-19, enrolled during active disease. The chain employs TRBV6-5 and TRBJ2-1; D is possibly TRBD2 (5 bases). As DNA, the CDR3 is TGTGCCAGCAGTTACTCCGGACGGGATAGACAGTTCTTC. Its protein product is CASSYSGRDRQFF.